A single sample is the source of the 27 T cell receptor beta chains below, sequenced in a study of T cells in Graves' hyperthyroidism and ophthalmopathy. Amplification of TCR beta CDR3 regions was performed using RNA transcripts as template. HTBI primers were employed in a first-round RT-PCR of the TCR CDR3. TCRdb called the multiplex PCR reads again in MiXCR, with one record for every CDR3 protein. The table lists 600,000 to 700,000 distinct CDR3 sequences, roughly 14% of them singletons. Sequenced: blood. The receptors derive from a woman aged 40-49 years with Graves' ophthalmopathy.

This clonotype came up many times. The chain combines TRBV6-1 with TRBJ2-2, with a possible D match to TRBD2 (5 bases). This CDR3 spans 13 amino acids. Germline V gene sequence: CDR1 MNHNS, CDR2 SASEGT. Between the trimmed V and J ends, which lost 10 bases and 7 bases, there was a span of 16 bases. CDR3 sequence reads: CATRTERHGELFF. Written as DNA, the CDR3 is TGTGCCACTAGAACCGAGCGGCACGGGGAGCTGTTTTTT.

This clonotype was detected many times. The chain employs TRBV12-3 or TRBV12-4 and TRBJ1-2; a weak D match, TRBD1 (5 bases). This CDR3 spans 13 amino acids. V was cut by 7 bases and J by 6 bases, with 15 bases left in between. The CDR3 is CASTLGGRDGYTF. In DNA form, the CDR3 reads TGTGCCAGCACCCTTGGGGGGAGGGATGGCTACACCTTC.

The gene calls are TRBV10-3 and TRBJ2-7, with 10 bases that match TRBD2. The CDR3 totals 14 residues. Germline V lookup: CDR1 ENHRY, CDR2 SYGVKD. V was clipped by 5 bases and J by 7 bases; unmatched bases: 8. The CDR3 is CAISTSGEGGEQYF. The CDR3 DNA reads TGTGCCATCAGTACTAGCGGGGAGGGGGGAGAGCAGTACTTC.

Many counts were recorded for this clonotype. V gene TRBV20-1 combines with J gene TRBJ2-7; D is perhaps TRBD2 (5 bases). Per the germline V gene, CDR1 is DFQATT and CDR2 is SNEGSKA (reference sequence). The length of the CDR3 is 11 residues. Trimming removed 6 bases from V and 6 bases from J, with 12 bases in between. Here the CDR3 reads CSATLAIEQYF. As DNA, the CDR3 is TGCAGTGCCACTCTAGCAATCGAGCAGTACTTC.

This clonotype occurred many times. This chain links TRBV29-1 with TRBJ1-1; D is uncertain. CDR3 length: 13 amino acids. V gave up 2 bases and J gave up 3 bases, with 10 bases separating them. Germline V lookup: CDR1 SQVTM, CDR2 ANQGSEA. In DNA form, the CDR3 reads TGCAGCGTTGAAAAGGGTTTCGACACTGAAGCTTTCTTT. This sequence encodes CSVEKGFDTEAFF.

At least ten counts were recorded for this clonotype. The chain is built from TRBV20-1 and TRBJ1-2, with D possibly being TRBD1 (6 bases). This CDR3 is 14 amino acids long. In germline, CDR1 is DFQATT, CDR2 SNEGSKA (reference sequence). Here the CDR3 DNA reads TGCAGGGGGAGGACAGTATACGATAACTATGGCTACACCTTC. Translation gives CRGRTVYDNYGYTF.

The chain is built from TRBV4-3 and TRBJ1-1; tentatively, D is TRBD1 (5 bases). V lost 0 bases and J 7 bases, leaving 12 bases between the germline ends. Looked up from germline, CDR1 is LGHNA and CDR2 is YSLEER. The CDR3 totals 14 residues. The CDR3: CASSQDADRHEAFF. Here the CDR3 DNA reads TGCGCCAGCAGCCAAGATGCAGACAGACATGAAGCTTTCTTT.

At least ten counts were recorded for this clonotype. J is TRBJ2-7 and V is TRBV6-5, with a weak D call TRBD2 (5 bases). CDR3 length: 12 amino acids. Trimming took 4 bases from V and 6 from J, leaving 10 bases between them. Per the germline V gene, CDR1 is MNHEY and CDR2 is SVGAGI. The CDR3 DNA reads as TGTGCCAGCAGTTCTCAACTAGGCGAGCAGTACTTC. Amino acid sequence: CASSSQLGEQYF.

The CDR3: CSARSRTGGAGAEAFF. CDR3 nucleotide sequence: TGCAGTGCTAGGTCTCGGACAGGGGGCGCGGGCGCTGAAGCTTTCTTT. The rearrangement joins TRBV20-1 to TRBJ1-1; TRBD1 matches 11 bases. The CDR3 length is 16 residues. V dropped 3 bases and J dropped 6; count of bases not matched to a gene: 12. The germline V gene has CDR1 DFQATT and CDR2 SNEGSKA (reference sequence).

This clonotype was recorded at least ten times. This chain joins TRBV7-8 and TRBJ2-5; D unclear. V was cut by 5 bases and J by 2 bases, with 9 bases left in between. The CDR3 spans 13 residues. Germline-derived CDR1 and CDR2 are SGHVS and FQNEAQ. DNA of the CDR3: TGTGCCAGCAGCGTCTCGCTTCAAGAGACCCAGTACTTC. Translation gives CASSVSLQETQYF.

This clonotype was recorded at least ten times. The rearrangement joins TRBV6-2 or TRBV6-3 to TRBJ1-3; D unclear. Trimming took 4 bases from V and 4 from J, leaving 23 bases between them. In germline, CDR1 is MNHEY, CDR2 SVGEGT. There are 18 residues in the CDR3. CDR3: CASSSSTHASLGGNTIYF. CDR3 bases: TGTGCCAGCAGTTCCTCGACCCACGCTAGCTTGGGAGGAAACACCATATATTTT.

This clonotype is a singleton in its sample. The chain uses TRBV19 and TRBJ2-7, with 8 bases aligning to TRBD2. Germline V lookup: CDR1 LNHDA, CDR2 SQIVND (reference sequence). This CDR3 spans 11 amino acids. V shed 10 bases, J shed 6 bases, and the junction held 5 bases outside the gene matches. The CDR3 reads CATLSGTEQYF. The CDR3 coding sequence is TGTGCCACCCTTAGCGGGACCGAGCAGTACTTC.

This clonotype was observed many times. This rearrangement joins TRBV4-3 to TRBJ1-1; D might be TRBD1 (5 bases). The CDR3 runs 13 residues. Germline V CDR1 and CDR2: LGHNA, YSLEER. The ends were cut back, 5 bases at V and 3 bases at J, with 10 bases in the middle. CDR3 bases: TGCGCCAGCAGCTACAGGCCGGACACTGAAGCTTTCTTT. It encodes CASSYRPDTEAFF.

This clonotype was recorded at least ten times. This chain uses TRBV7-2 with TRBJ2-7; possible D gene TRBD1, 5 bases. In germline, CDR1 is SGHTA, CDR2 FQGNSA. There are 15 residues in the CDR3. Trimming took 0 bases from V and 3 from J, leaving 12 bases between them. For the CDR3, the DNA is TGTGCCAGCAGCTTAGCGTTAGACAGCTACTACGAGCAGTACTTC. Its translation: CASSLALDSYYEQYF.

The CDR3 reads CASSSRDIPFAPLHF. The CDR3, as DNA: TGTGCCAGCAGTTCCCGGGACATCCCATTTGCACCCCTCCACTTT. This chain uses TRBV28 with TRBJ1-6; the D gene is possibly TRBD1 (6 bases). This CDR3 region has 15 residues. In germline, CDR1 is MDHEN, CDR2 SYDVKM. Deletions cut 4 bases from V and 11 bases from J, with 18 bases between.

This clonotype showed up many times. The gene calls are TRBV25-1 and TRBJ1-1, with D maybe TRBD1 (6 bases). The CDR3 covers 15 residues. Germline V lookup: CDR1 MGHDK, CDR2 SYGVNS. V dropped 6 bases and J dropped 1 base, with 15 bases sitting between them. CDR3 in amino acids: CASSGTGTTNTEAFF. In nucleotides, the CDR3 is TGTGCCAGCAGCGGGACCGGGACAACGAACACTGAAGCTTTCTTT. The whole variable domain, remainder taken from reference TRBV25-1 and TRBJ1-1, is EADIYQTPRYLVIGTGKKITLECSQTMGHDKMYWYQQDPGMELHLIHYSYGVNSTEKGDLSSESTVSRIRTEHFPLTLESARPSHTSQYLCASSGTGTTNTEAFFGQGTRLTVV.

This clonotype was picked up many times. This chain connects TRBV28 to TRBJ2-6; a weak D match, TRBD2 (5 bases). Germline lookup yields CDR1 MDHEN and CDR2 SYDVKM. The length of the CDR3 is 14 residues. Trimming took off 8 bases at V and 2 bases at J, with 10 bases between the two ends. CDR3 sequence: CASSLVAGANVLTF. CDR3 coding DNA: TGTGCCAGCTCACTAGTAGCTGGGGCCAACGTCCTGACTTTC.

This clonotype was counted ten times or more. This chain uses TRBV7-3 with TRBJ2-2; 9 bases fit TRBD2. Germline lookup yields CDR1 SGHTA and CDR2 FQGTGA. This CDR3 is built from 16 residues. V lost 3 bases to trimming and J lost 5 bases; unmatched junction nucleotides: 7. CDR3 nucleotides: TGTGCCAGCAGCTTTAGCGGGAGAGGGGAAACCGGGGAGCTGTTTTTT. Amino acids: CASSFSGRGETGELFF.

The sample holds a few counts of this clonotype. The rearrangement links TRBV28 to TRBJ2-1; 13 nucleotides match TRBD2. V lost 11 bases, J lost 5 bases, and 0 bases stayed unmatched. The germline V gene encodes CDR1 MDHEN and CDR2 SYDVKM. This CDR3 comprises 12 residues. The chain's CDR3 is CAGTSGNNEQFF. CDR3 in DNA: TGTGCCGGGACTAGCGGGAACAATGAGCAGTTCTTC.

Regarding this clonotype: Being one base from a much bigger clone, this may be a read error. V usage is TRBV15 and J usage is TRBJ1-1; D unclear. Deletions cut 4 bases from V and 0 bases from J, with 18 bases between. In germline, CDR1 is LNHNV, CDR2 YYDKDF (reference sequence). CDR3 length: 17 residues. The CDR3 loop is CATSKPFFQDLNTEAFF. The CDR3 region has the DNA TGTGCCACCAGCAAACCGTTTTTCCAAGACCTGAACACTGAAGCTTTCTTT. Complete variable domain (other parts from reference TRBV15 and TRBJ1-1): DAMVIQNPRYQVTQFGKPVTLSCSQTLNHNVMYWYQQKSSQAPKLLFHYYDKDFNNEADTPDNFQSRRPNTSFCFLDIRSPGLGDTAMYLCATSKPFFQDLNTEAFFGQGTRLTVV.

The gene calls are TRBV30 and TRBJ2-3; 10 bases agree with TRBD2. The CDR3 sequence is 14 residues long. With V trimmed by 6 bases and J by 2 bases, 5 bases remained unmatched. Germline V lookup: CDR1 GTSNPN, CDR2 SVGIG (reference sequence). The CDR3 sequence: CACQTSGHTDTQYF. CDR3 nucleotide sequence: TGTGCCTGCCAGACTAGCGGGCACACAGATACGCAGTATTTT.

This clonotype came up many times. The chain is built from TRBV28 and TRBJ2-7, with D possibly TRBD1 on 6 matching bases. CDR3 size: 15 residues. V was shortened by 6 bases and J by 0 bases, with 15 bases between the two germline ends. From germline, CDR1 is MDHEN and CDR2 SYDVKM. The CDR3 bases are TGTGCCAGCAGACGTTACAGGGAACCCTCCTACGAGCAGTACTTC. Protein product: CASRRYREPSYEQYF.

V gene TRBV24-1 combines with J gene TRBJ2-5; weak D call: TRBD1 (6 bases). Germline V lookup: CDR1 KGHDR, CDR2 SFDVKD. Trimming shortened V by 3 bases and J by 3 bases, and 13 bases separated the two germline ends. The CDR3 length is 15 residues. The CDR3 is CATSDPGQIEETQYF. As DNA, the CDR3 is TGTGCCACCAGTGATCCGGGACAAATAGAAGAGACCCAGTACTTC.

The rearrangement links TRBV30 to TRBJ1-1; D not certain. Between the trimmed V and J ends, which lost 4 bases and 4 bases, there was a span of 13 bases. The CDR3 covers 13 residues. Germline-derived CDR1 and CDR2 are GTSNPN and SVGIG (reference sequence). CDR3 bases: TGTGCCTGGATGAGGGAGGGAATCACTGAAGCTTTCTTT. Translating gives CAWMREGITEAFF.

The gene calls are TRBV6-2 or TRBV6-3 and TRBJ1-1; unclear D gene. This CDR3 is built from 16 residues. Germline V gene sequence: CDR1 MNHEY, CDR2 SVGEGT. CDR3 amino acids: CGPLGMFGETDTEAFF. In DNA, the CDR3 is TGTGGCCCCCTGGGGATGTTCGGGGAAACGGACACTGAAGCTTTCTTT.

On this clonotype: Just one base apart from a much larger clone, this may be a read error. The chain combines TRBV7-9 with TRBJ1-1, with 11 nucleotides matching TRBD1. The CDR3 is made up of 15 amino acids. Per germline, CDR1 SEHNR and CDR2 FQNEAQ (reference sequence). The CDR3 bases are TGTGTCAGCAGCCCGGGACAGGGGGGGAACACTGAAGCTTTCTTT. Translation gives CVSSPGQGGNTEAFF.

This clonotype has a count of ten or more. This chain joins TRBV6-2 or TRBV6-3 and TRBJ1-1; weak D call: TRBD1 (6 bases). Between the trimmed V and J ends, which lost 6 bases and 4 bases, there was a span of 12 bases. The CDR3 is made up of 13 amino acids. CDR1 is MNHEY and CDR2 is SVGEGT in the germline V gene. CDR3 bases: TGTGCCAGCAGGATTAACAGGGTCACTGAAGCTTTCTTT. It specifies CASRINRVTEAFF.